This T cell receptor (beta chain) emerged from a study of OX40 agonist ivuxolimab in advanced cancers. Describing the broader study: Ivuxolimab, which targeted the costimulatory receptor OX40 (CD134), was an agonistic, fully human IgG2 monoclonal antibody. Of the approximately 54 patients in dose escalation, around 20 had hepatocellular carcinoma, some 15 had melanoma, 9 had renal cell carcinoma and 9 had head and neck cancer. In the dose-escalation cohort, roughly 80% of patients were male, and the mean age was approximately 60 years, with a range of 23 to 79. Partial responses were achieved by three dose-escalation patients, of whom one had hepatocellular carcinoma and two had cutaneous melanoma. Peripheral TCRbeta sequencing aimed to test whether ivuxolimab altered TCR sequence diversity and caused clonal T-cell expansion. The paper reports the monotherapy dose-escalation portion (N of about 54 patients) of the phase I ivuxolimab trial. Intravenous ivuxolimab was administered to patients every 2 weeks at six dose levels: 0.01, 0.1, 0.3, 1.5, 3 and 10 mg/kg. Prior anti-PD-1, anti-PD-L1 or anti-CTLA-4 therapy was permitted, and less than 45% of dose-escalation patients had received checkpoint inhibitors.

To sequence the TCRbeta CDR3 region, genomic DNA was isolated from the sorted cells. The immunoSEQ Assay was used to sequence the TCRbeta CDR3 regions. Entries here come from immuneACCESS through TCRdb and include only in-frame sequences with V and J called. Some clones fail to appear in such tables; in the studies checked, an unresolved V gene covers under half of the shortfall, and the cause of the remainder is unknown. The sample includes tens of thousands of clones, with roughly 85% observed a single time. The ten largest account for about 0.83% of the sample. The trial excluded patients who had a history of autoimmune disease or who were on systemic immunosuppression. Peripheral blood for TCR sequencing was collected from all dose cohorts at baseline, on cycle 4 day 1, and on cycle 7 day 1. The samples were taken from a phase I, first-in-human, multicenter, open-label dose-escalation trial of ivuxolimab. Adults with locally advanced or metastatic melanoma, renal cell carcinoma, hepatocellular carcinoma or head and neck squamous cell carcinoma were enrolled in the trial. Before TCR sequencing, CD4+ and CD8+ T cells were separately sorted from peripheral blood.

As for this clone: Its target antigen remains unknown. No much larger clone exists at a distance of one base, and base qualities are not known.

The research as a whole found: Low levels of normalized T-cell clonal expansion were also shown by some nonresponding patients. The antigen specificity of the peripheral T cells that underwent clonal expansion was not determined. At doses from 0.1 to 3.0 mg/kg, clonal expansion was seen in both CD4+ and CD8+ blood T cells between baseline and week 6. After ivuxolimab, expanded clones were on average more numerous among CD8+ T cells than among CD4+ T cells. In partial responders in the 0.1-3.0 mg/kg groups, normalized peripheral clonal expansion was found to be among the lowest, especially among CD8+ T cells.

This receptor was taken from an adult with an advanced solid tumor such as melanoma, head and neck, liver or kidney cancer. This material consisted of CD4+ or CD8+ T cells sorted from blood, taken in a trial of the OX40 agonist ivuxolimab.

The CDR3 amino acid sequence is: CASSPGQGTTEAFF. The sequenced DNA: TGCGCCAGCAGCCCGGGACAGGGGACCACTGAAGCTTTCTTT. The V and J genes are TRBV5-1 and TRBJ1-1; TRBD1 matches 10 bases in the middle. The CDR3 sequence holds 14 residues, the cysteine and phenylalanine included. Only CDR3 DNA remains: 42 bases, in frame from the first base. CDR1 and CDR2, per the germline V gene, are SGHRS and YFSETQ. Trimming takes 4 bases off V and 4 bases off J; junction bases not matched to a gene: 4.